Listed below are T cell receptor beta chains from one sample, sequenced in a study of identical twins. TCRdb reprocessed the 5' RACE reads with MiXCR, giving one entry per CDR3 protein. The sample has roughly 1.6 million distinct CDR3 sequences, under 35% seen once. Sequencing was done on a sample of cord blood. All receptors derive from a newborn girl in good health. Each CDR3 is given with its conserved first and last residue. The D gene is left open where the match is weak. A row's size may be missing; if present it is once, few, many or a size class.

J,D,size,V,CDR3,DNA
TRBJ1-4,.,few,TRBV20-1,CSARGYQGEKLFF,TGCAGTGCTAGAGGGTACCAGGGGGAAAAACTGTTTTTT
TRBJ2-3,.,few,TRBV7-9,CASSFSTSGDTDTQYF,TGTGCCAGCAGCTTCTCGACTAGTGGGGACACAGATACGCAGTATTTT
TRBJ2-7,TRBD1,few,TRBV4-1,CASSQSLDRATYEQYF,TGCGCCAGCAGCCAATCCTTAGACAGGGCAACCTACGAGCAGTACTTC
TRBJ2-7,.,many,TRBV24-1,CATSVSSYEQYF,TGTGCCACCAGTGTGTCTAGTTACGAGCAGTACTTC
TRBJ2-1,TRBD2,.,TRBV7-2,CASSPRVGAGGGYEQFF,TGTGCCAGCAGCCCCCGAGTGGGAGCGGGAGGTGGATATGAGCAGTTCTTC
TRBJ1-3,.,.,TRBV6-6,CASTQAVPFSGNTIYF,TGTGCCAGCACGCAGGCAGTGCCTTTTTCTGGAAACACCATATATTTT
TRBJ2-7,.,.,TRBV20-1,CSALKKGPYEQYF,TGCAGTGCCCTTAAGAAAGGGCCCTACGAGCAGTACTTC
TRBJ2-3,TRBD2,.,TRBV9,CASRTGGGGTDTQYF,TGTGCCAGCAGGACTGGCGGGGGGGGCACAGATACGCAGTATTTT
TRBJ2-5,.,many,TRBV29-1,CSVAPAQETQYF,TGCAGCGTTGCTCCGGCTCAAGAGACCCAGTACTTC
TRBJ2-7,TRBD1,.,TRBV12-3/TRBV12-4,CASSLRDRMWGPGYEQCF,TGTGCCAGCAGTTTACGGGACAGGATGTGGGGGCCGGGCTACGAGCAGTGCTTC
TRBJ2-1,TRBD2,few,TRBV11-2,CASSLVRGGASYPFF,TGTGCCAGCAGCTTAGTCCGCGGGGGGGCCTCTTATCCGTTCTTC
TRBJ1-1,.,.,TRBV5-1,CASSGRQEKNTEAFF,TGCGCCAGCAGCGGGAGACAAGAAAAGAACACTGAAGCTTTCTTT
TRBJ2-5,.,.,TRBV20-1,CSARDPRYQETQYF,TGCAGTGCTAGAGATCCCAGGTACCAAGAGACCCAGTACTTC
TRBJ1-5,.,.,TRBV5-6,CASSFGQYSNQPQHF,TGTGCCAGCAGCTTTGGACAGTATAGCAATCAGCCCCAGCATTTT
TRBJ1-2,TRBD1,.,TRBV3-1,CASSQDPLTGGWYGYTF,TGTGCCAGCAGCCAAGACCCCTTGACAGGGGGCTGGTACGGCTACACCTTC
TRBJ2-7,TRBD2,few,TRBV2,CASTIIGLASYEQYF,TGTGCCAGCACCATTATCGGACTAGCGTCCTACGAGCAGTACTTC
TRBJ2-3,.,many,TRBV6-2/TRBV6-3,CASSTPPGADTQYF,TGTGCCAGCAGTACTCCGCCAGGCGCAGATACGCAGTATTTT
TRBJ2-1,.,.,TRBV29-1,CSVVSGGGETQFF,TGCAGCGTTGTTTCCGGGGGCGGCGAGACCCAGTTCTTC
TRBJ2-3,.,many,TRBV12-3/TRBV12-4,CASSLSPGSHHTDTQYF,TGTGCCAGCAGTCTAAGCCCTGGATCCCACCACACAGATACGCAGTATTTT
TRBJ1-4,.,few,TRBV6-6,CASSRTRDKREKLFF,TGTGCCAGCAGTCGCACCCGGGACAAGCGTGAAAAACTGTTTTTT
TRBJ1-2,TRBD1,.,TRBV7-2,CASSLGIRGLYGYTF,TGTGCCAGCAGCTTAGGTATCAGGGGGCTCTATGGCTACACCTTC
TRBJ1-5,TRBD1,.,TRBV2,CASSVQGPRIQEPQHF,TGTGCCAGCAGTGTACAGGGGCCGCGGATCCAGGAGCCCCAGCATTTT
TRBJ2-7,.,many,TRBV27,CASSLGSVAYEQYF,TGTGCCAGCAGTTTAGGGAGCGTGGCCTACGAGCAGTACTTC
TRBJ2-5,.,many,TRBV20-1,CSARDSRAAQETQYF,TGCAGTGCTAGAGATAGTAGGGCAGCTCAAGAGACCCAGTACTTC
TRBJ2-1,.,few,TRBV2,CASSGVGPPNEQFF,TGTGCCAGCAGTGGGGTAGGACCACCCAATGAGCAGTTCTTC
TRBJ2-1,TRBD1,.,TRBV20-1,CSADGPGTGFLTYNEQFF,TGCAGTGCTGACGGTCCCGGGACAGGATTCCTAACCTACAATGAGCAGTTCTTC
TRBJ2-7,.,.,TRBV12-3/TRBV12-4,CASSLRRGQETRYF,TGTGCCAGCAGTTTGAGGAGGGGGCAAGAGACCCGGTACTTC
TRBJ2-7,TRBD2,few,TRBV5-1,CASSFGLAGGPANEQYF,TGCGCCAGCAGCTTTGGACTAGCGGGGGGGCCCGCTAACGAGCAGTACTTC
TRBJ2-7,.,.,TRBV27,CASSRRQVPSYEQYF,TGTGCCAGCAGTCGAAGACAGGTCCCCTCGTACGAGCAGTACTTC
TRBJ2-1,.,many,TRBV2,CASRGRDSYNEQFF,TGTGCCAGCAGGGGACGGGACTCCTACAATGAGCAGTTCTTC
TRBJ2-5,TRBD2,few,TRBV18,CASSPPFFPGLGVETQYF,TGTGCCAGCTCACCACCCTTCTTTCCGGGACTAGGGGTCGAGACCCAGTACTTC
TRBJ2-7,.,.,TRBV3-1,CASSPQGLSSYEQYF,TGTGCCAGCAGCCCCCAGGGACTTAGCTCCTACGAGCAGTACTTC
TRBJ2-7,TRBD1,.,TRBV28,CASCTGGGEQYF,TGTGCCAGTTGTACAGGGGGTGGGGAGCAGTACTTC
TRBJ2-5,.,.,TRBV20-1,CSARDGSNVGETQYF,TGCAGTGCTAGAGATGGTAGTAACGTTGGAGAGACCCAGTACTTC
TRBJ2-7,.,few,TRBV28,CASSPLTGPYEQYF,TGTGCCAGCAGTCCGCTTACAGGGCCCTACGAGCAGTACTTC
TRBJ2-2,.,.,TRBV7-8,CASSLDFANTGELFF,TGTGCCAGCAGCTTAGACTTCGCGAACACCGGGGAGCTGTTTTTT
TRBJ1-2,.,.,TRBV10-3,CAISLRHYDGYTF,TGTGCCATCAGCCTACGACATTATGATGGCTACACCTTC
TRBJ1-6,.,.,TRBV15,CATSRALQDSPLHF,TGTGCCACCAGCAGAGCTCTACAGGATTCACCCCTCCACTTT
TRBJ2-7,TRBD1,few,TRBV24-1,CATSDYNRGNEQYF,TGTGCCACCAGTGATTATAACAGGGGCAATGAGCAGTACTTC
TRBJ2-1,TRBD2,.,TRBV27,CASSPRTSGVRGNEQFF,TGTGCCAGCAGTCCTAGGACTAGCGGGGTCAGAGGCAATGAGCAGTTCTTC
TRBJ2-1,TRBD2,few,TRBV5-1,CASSPVFFPSGRQDNEQFF,TGCGCCAGCAGTCCTGTGTTCTTCCCTAGCGGGAGACAGGACAATGAGCAGTTCTTC
TRBJ1-2,.,.,TRBV10-3,CATFDRRPNYGYTF,TGTGCCACCTTTGACAGACGCCCTAACTATGGCTACACCTTC
TRBJ2-5,.,.,TRBV25-1,CASSDRETETQYF,TGTGCCAGCAGTGACAGGGAGACGGAGACCCAGTACTTC
TRBJ2-1,.,few,TRBV30,CAWSVGDSYYNEQFF,TGTGCCTGGAGTGTGGGGGACTCCTACTACAATGAGCAGTTCTTC